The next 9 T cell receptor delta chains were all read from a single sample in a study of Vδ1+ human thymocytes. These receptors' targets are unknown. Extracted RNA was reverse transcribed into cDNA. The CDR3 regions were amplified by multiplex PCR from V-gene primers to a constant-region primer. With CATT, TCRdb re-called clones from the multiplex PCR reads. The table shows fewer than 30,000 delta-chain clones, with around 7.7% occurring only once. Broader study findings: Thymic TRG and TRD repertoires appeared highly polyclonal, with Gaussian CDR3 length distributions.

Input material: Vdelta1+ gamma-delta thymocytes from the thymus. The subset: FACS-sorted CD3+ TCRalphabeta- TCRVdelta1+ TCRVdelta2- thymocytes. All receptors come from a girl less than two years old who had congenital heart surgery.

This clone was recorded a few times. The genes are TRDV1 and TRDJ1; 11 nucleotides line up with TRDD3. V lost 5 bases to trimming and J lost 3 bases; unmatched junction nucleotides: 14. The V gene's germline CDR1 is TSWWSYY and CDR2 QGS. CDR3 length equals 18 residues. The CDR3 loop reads CALGLQMGDTKIADKLIF. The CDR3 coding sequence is TGTGCTCTTGGGTTACAAATGGGGGATACGAAAATTGCCGATAAACTCATCTTT.

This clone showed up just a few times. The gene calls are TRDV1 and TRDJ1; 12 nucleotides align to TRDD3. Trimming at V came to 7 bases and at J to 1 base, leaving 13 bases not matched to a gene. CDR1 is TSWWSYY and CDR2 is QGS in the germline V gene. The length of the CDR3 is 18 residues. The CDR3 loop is CALASFGTGGYRTDKLIF. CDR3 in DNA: TGTGCTCTTGCTTCCTTCGGAACTGGGGGATACCGCACCGATAAACTCATCTTT.

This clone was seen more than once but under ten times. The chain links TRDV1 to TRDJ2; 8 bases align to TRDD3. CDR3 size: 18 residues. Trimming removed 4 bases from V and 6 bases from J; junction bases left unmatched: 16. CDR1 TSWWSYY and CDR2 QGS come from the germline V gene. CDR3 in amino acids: CALGGPRATGGTPAQLFF. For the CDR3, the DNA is TGTGCTCTTGGGGGACCCCGGGCCACTGGGGGTACTCCAGCACAACTCTTCTTT.

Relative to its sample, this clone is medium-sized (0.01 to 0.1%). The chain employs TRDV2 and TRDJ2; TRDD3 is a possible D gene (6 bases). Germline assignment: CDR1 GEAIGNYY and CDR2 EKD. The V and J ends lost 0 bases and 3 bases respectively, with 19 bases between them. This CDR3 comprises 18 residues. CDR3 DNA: TGTGCCTGTGACACCCAGAGGGGATGGCGATTAGTGACAGCACAACTCTTCTTT. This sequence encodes CACDTQRGWRLVTAQLFF.

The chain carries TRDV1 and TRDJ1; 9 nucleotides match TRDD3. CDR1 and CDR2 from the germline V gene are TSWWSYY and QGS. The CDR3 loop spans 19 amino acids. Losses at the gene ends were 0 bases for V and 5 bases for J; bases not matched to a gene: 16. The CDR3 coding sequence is TGTGCTCTTGGGGAACTTGTACCTACGAAGGGGATACGAGATGATAAACTCATCTTT. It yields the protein CALGELVPTKGIRDDKLIF.

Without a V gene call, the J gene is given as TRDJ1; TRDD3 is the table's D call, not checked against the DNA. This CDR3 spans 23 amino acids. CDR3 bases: TGTGCTCTTGGGGAAATCGGCCCAAGCCGATTGAATGGGATACTTCACCGGCCCGATAAACTCATCTTT. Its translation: CALGEIGPSRLNGILHRPDKLIF.

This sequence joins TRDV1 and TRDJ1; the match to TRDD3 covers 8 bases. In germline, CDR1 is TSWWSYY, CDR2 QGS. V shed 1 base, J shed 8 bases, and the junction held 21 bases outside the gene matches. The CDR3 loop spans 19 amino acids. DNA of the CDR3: TGTGCTCTTGGGGAACCCCGCACAAATGATTGGGATACGGCCGGCAAACTCATCTTT. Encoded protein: CALGEPRTNDWDTAGKLIF.

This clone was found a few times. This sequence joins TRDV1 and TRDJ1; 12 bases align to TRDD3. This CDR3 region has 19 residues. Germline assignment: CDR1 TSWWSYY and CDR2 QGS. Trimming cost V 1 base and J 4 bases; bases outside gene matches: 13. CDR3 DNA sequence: TGTGCTCTTGGGGAACCGGACCCCAAACTGGGGGATACCGGCGATAAACTCATCTTT. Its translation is CALGEPDPKLGDTGDKLIF.

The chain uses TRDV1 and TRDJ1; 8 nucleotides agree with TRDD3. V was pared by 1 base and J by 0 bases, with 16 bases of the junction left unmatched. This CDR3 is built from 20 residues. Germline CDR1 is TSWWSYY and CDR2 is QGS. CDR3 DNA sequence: TGTGCTCTTGGGGAACCCCCCCGTACTGGGGGTCTACCGTACACCGATAAACTCATCTTT. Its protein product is CALGEPPRTGGLPYTDKLIF.